These T cell receptor beta chains were read from a single sample in a study of T cell changes during pregnancy in multiple sclerosis. TCRdb keeps only in-frame clones here, not all; method: immunoSEQ multiplex PCR. This sample has roughly 52,000 clones, with about nine tenths found just once. Sequencing was performed on CD4+ T cells from peripheral blood mononuclear cells, taken in the first trimester of pregnancy. The receptors originated from a female donor with multiple sclerosis, enrolled in a pregnancy study. The CDR3 runs from the conserved cysteine through the conserved F or W. A D gene is named only where the DNA matches it firmly. Rows give clone size only sometimes, using once, few, many, or a class for an expanded clone.

clone_size d_call j_call v_call cdr3_nt cdr3_aa
- TRBD1 TRBJ2-7 TRBV6-5 TGTGCCAGCACCCGACAGGGGGGCTCCTACGAGCAGTACTTC CASTRQGGSYEQYF
once - TRBJ1-2 TRBV7-2 TGTGCCAGCAGCTTAGGAGGCCAGGGCTTTTACTATGGCTACACCTTC CASSLGGQGFYYGYTF
- TRBD2 TRBJ2-5 TRBV5-1 TGCGCCAGCAGTACTAGCGGGATTCAAGAGACCCAGTACTTC CASSTSGIQETQYF
- TRBD1 TRBJ2-3 TRBV4-3 TGCGCCAGCAGCCAAGGGGCTGAGGGACAGGGGACAGATACGCAGTATTTT CASSQGAEGQGTDTQYF
- - TRBJ1-1 TRBV11-3 TGTGCCAGCAGCCAACGGCAGGGGAGCACTGAAGCTTTCTTT CASSQRQGSTEAFF
- - TRBJ2-1 TRBV14 TGTGCCAGCAGCCGCCGGACTACTATAACCTACAATGAGCAGTTCTTC CASSRRTTITYNEQFF
- TRBD1 TRBJ1-2 TRBV13 TGTGCCAGCAGCAAAGGACAGGGGCTAGTCGGCTACACCTTC CASSKGQGLVGYTF
- TRBD2 TRBJ2-5 TRBV18 TGTGCCAGCTCACCCTCCTCTAGCGGGAGAGGGGAGACCCAGTACTTC CASSPSSSGRGETQYF
- TRBD1 TRBJ1-6 TRBV4-3 TGCGCCAGCAGCCGCTTTTCGACAGGGGATGATTCACCCCTCCACTTT CASSRFSTGDDSPLHF
- TRBD1 TRBJ2-7 TRBV7-2 TGTGCCAGCAGCTTAACACCGGGACAGATCTCCTACGAGCAGTACTTC CASSLTPGQISYEQYF
once - TRBJ1-2 TRBV11-2 TGTGCCAGCAGCTTAGTACAGCCCGCTAACTATGGCTACACCTTC CASSLVQPANYGYTF
- - TRBJ2-1 TRBV5-1 TGCGCCAGCAGCTTGGAGGGGCGGAGTGAGCAGTTCTTC CASSLEGRSEQFF
- - TRBJ1-5 TRBV7-8 TGTGCCAGCAGCTTAGTGGTCGGGAACCTTCCCCAGCATTTT CASSLVVGNLPQHF
- TRBD2 TRBJ2-7 TRBV18 TGTGCCAGCTCACCAGGAAGCGGGGCCTACGAGCAGTACTTC CASSPGSGAYEQYF
- TRBD1 TRBJ2-3 TRBV18 TGTGCCAGCTCACCGTTAGGACAGGGGGCAACAGATACGCAGTATTTT CASSPLGQGATDTQYF
once - TRBJ2-2 TRBV5-1 TGCGCCAGCAGCTTGCAAACTACGACTCCTAACACCGGGGAGCTGTTTTTT CASSLQTTTPNTGELFF
once TRBD1 TRBJ1-5 TRBV19 TGTGCCAGTAGTGGGGACAGGGCCAGCAATCAGCCCCAGCATTTT CASSGDRASNQPQHF
- - TRBJ2-1 TRBV5-1 TGCGCCAGCAGCTTGGTAGGGGCTCCCAAGTTCTTC CASSLVGAPKFF
- TRBD1 TRBJ1-1 TRBV7-3 TGTGCCAGCAGCTACCCGGAGACAGGGTCTGAAGCTTTCTTT CASSYPETGSEAFF
- TRBD2 TRBJ2-5 TRBV5-1 TGCGCCAGCAGCTTGGGACTAGCGGGAGACTTGGAGACCCAGTACTTC CASSLGLAGDLETQYF
- TRBD2 TRBJ2-7 TRBV19 TGTGCCAGTAGTCCCTCCGGCGGGAGGATGTGGAACGAGCAGTACTTC CASSPSGGRMWNEQYF
- TRBD2 TRBJ2-7 TRBV5-1 TGCGCCAGCAGCACTAGCGGGGCAGGCTACGAGCAGTACTTC CASSTSGAGYEQYF
- TRBD2 TRBJ2-3 TRBV5-6 TGTGCCAGCAGCTTGATTAGCGGGAGCGCCCCAGATACGCAGTATTTT CASSLISGSAPDTQYF
- TRBD1 TRBJ2-7 TRBV5-1 TGCGCCAGCAGCTTGGCCACAGGGGTATCCTACGAGCAGTACTTC CASSLATGVSYEQYF
- - TRBJ2-3 TRBV30 TGTGCCTGGAGTGTACAGGCGGGGCCGACCACAGATACGCAGTATTTT CAWSVQAGPTTDTQYF
- TRBD2 TRBJ2-2 TRBV4-2 TGTGCCAGCAGCCAGGGAATTAGCGGGAGGGCCTCGTCAAGTTCCGGGGAGCTGTTTTTT CASSQGISGRASSSSGELFF
- - TRBJ1-2 TRBV19 TGTGCCAGTAGCCAGCTGGGCCAGCTAGGCTACACCTTC CASSQLGQLGYTF
- - TRBJ2-7 TRBV4-1 TGCGCCAGCAGCCAAGGGATTGCGGGAACCTACGAGCAGTACTTC CASSQGIAGTYEQYF
- - TRBJ2-3 TRBV27 TGTGCCAGCAGTACCTTACGGGTGCCCTCCACAGATACGCAGTATTTT CASSTLRVPSTDTQYF